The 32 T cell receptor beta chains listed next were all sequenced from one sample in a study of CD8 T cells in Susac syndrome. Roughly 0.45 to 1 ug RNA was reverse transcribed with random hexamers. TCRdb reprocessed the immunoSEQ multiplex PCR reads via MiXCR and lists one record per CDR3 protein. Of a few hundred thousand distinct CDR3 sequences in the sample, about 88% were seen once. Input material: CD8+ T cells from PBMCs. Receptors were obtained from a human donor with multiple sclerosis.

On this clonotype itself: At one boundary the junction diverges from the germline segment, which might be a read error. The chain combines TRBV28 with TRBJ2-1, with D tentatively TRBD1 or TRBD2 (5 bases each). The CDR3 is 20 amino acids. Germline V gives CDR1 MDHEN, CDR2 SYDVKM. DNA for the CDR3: TGTGCCAACAGTTTTTCGCCCGTATGGGCCAAGGGGAGCTCCTACAATGAGCAGTTCTTC. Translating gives CANSFSPVWAKGSSYNEQFF. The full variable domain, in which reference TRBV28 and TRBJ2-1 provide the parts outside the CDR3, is DVKVTQSSRYLVKRTGEKVFLECVQDMDHENMFWYRQDPGLGLRLIYFSYDVKMKEKGDIPEGYSVSREKKERFSLILESASTNQTSMYLCANSFSPVWAKGSSYNEQFFGPGTRLTVL.

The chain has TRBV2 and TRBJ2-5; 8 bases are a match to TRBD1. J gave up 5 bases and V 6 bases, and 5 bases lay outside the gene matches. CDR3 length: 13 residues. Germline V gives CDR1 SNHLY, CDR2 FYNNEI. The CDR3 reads CASRVTGEETQYF. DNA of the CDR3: TGTGCCAGCAGGGTGACAGGGGAGGAGACCCAGTACTTC. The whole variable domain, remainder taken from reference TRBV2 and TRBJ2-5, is EPEVTQTPSHQVTQMGQEVILRCVPISNHLYFYWYRQILGQKVEFLVSFYNNEISEKSEIFDDQFSVERPDGSNFTLKIRSTKLEDSAMYFCASRVTGEETQYFGPGTRLLVL.

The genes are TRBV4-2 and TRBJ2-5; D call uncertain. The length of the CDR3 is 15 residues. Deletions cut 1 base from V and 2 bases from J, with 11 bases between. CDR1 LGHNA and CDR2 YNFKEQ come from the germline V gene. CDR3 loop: CASSQVDGYQETQYF. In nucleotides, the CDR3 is TGTGCCAGCAGCCAAGTCGACGGGTATCAAGAGACCCAGTACTTC.

The CDR3 region is CAISESWEGQETQYF. The CDR3 DNA reads as TGTGCCATCAGTGAGTCTTGGGAGGGACAAGAGACCCAGTACTTC. The chain employs TRBV10-3 and TRBJ2-5; 7 bases line up with TRBD2. This CDR3 contains 15 residues. V was clipped by 0 bases and J by 2 bases; unmatched bases: 3. The germline gives CDR1 ENHRY, CDR2 SYGVKD.

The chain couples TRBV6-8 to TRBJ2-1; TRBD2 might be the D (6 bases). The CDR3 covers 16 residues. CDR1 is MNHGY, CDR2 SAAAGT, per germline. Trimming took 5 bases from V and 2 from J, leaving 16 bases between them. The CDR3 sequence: CASSLGNGSPYNEQFF. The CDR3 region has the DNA TGTGCCAGCAGTCTGGGCAACGGGAGTCCCTACAATGAGCAGTTCTTC.

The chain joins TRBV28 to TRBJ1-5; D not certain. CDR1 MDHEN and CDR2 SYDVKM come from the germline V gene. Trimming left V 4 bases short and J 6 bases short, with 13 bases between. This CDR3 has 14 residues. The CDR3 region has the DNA TGTGCCAGCAGTTCAGCGGGCGTGAGTCAGCCCCAGCATTTT. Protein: CASSSAGVSQPQHF.

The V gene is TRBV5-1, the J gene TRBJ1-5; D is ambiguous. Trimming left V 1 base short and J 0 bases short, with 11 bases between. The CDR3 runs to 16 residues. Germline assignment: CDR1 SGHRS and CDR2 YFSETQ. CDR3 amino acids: CASSLYGIYSNQPQHF. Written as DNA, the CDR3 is TGCGCCAGCAGCTTGTACGGAATCTATAGCAATCAGCCCCAGCATTTT. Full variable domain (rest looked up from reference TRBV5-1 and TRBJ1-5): KAGVTQTPRYLIKTRGQQVTLSCSPISGHRSVSWYQQTPGQGLQFLFEYFSETQRNKGNFPGRFSGRQFSNSRSEMNVSTLELGDSALYLCASSLYGIYSNQPQHFGDGTRLSIL.

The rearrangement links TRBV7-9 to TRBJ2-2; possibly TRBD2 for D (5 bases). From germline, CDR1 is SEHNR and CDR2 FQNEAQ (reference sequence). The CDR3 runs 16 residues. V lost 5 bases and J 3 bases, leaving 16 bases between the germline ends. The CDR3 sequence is CASSGTEGIDTGELFF. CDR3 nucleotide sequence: TGTGCCAGCAGCGGTACCGAGGGCATCGACACCGGGGAGCTGTTTTTT.

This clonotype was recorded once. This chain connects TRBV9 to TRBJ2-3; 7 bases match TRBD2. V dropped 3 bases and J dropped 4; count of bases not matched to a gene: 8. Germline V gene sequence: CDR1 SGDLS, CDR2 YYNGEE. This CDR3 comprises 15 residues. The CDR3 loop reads CASSAWTSSADTQYF. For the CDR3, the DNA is TGTGCCAGCAGCGCGTGGACTAGTTCCGCAGATACGCAGTATTTT.

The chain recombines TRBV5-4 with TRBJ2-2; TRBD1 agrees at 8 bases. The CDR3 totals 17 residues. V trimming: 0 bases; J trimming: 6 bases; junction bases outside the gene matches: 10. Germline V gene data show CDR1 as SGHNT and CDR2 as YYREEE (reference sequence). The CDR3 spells CASSLGVAGGGSGELFF. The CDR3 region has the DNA TGTGCCAGCAGCTTGGGCGTGGCAGGGGGCGGGTCCGGGGAGCTGTTTTTT.

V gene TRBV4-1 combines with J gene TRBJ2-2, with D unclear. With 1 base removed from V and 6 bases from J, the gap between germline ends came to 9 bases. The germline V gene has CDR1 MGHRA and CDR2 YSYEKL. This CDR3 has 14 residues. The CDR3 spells CASSQGEVAGELFF. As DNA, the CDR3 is TGCGCCAGCAGCCAAGGAGAGGTGGCCGGGGAGCTGTTTTTT.

This CDR3 reads CASSSPGLASSSYNEQFF. The CDR3 coding sequence is TGTGCCAGCAGTTCCCCGGGACTAGCGTCCAGCTCCTACAATGAGCAGTTCTTC. The V and J genes are TRBV28 and TRBJ2-1; TRBD2 agrees at 10 bases. Germline CDR1 and CDR2: MDHEN and SYDVKM. The trim removed 4 bases at V and 0 bases at J, leaving 9 bases unmatched. The CDR3 loop spans 18 amino acids.

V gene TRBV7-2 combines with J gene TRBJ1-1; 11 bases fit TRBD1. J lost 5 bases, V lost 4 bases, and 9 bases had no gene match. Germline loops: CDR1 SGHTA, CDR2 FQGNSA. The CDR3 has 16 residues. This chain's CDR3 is CASSYGQGAARTEAFF. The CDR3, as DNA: TGTGCCAGCAGCTACGGACAGGGGGCGGCCAGGACTGAAGCTTTCTTT.

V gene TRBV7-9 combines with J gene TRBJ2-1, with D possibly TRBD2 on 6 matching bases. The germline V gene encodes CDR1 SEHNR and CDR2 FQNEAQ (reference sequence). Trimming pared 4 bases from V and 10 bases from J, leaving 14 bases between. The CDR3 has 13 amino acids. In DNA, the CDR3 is TGTGCCAGCAGCTCCCTAAGCGGAGGGGAGCAGTTCTTC. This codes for CASSSLSGGEQFF.

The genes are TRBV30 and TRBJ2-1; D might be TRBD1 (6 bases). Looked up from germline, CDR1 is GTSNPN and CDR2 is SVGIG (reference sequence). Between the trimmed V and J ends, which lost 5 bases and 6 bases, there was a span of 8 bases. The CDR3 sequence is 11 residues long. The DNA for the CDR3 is TGTGCCTGGGCACAGGGCAATGAGCAGTTCTTC. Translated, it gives CAWAQGNEQFF. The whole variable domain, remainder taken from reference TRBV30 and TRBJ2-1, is SQTIHQWPATLVQPVGSPLSLECTVEGTSNPNLYWYRQAAGRGLQLLFYSVGIGQISSEVPQNLSASRPQDRQFILSSKKLLLSDSGFYLCAWAQGNEQFFGPGTRLTVL.

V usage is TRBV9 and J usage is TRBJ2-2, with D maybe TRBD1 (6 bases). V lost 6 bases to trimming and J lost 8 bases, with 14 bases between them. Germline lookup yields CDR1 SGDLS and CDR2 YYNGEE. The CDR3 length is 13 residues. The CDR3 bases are TGTGCCAGCATGGGGGCCGTTGGTGGGGAGCTGTTTTTT. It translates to CASMGAVGGELFF.

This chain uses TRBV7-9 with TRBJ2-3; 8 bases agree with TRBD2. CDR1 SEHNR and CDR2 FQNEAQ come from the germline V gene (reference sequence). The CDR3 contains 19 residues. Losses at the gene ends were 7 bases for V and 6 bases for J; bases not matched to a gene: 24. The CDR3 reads CASKGVERSSGSGDDTQYF. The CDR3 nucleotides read TGTGCCAGCAAGGGGGTTGAGCGCTCAAGCGGGAGTGGGGACGATACGCAGTATTTT.

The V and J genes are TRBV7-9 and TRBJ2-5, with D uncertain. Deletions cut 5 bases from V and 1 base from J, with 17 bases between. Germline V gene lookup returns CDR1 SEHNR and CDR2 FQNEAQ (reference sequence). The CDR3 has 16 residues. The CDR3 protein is CASSRGAAPLQETQYF. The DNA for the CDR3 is TGTGCCAGCAGCCGTGGCGCTGCACCCCTCCAAGAGACCCAGTACTTC.

CDR3 region: CATQTFANTQYF. Here the CDR3 DNA reads TGTGCCACCCAGACCTTTGCTAATACGCAGTATTTT. The chain has TRBV2 and TRBJ2-3; D gene ambiguous. CDR3 length: 12 residues. Per the germline V gene, CDR1 is SNHLY and CDR2 is FYNNEI. Trimming shortened V by 10 bases and J by 7 bases, and 15 bases separated the two germline ends.

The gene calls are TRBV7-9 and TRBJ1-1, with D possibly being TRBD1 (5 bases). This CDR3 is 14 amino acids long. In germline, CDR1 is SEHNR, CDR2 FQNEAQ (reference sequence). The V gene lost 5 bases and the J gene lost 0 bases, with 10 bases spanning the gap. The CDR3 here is CASSEGRLNTEAFF. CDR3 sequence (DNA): TGTGCCAGCAGCGAGGGGCGGCTGAACACTGAAGCTTTCTTT.

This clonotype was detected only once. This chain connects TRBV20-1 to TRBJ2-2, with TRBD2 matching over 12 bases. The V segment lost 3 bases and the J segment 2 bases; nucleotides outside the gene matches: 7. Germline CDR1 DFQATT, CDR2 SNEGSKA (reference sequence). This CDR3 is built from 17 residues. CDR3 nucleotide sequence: TGCAGTGCTAGGGGAGGACTAGCGGGACTTAACACCGGGGAGCTGTTTTTT. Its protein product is CSARGGLAGLNTGELFF.

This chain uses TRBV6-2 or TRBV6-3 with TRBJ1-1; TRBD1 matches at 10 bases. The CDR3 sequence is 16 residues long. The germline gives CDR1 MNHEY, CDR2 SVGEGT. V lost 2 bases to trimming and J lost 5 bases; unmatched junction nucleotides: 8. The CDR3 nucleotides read TGTGCCAGCAGTTACCCCGGGACAGGGGTATATACTGAAGCTTTCTTT. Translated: CASSYPGTGVYTEAFF.

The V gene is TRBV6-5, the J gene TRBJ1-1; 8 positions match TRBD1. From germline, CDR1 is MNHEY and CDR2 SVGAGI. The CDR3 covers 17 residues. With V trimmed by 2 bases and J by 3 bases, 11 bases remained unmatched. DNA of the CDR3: TGTGCCAGCAGTTACATCGGGACAGGTTTTGTCCACACTGAAGCTTTCTTT. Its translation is CASSYIGTGFVHTEAFF.

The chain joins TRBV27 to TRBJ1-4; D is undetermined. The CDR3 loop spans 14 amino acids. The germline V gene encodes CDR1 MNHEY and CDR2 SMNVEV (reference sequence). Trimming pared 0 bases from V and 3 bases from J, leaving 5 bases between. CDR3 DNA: TGTGCCAGCAGTTTATCGGGAGCTAATGAAAAACTGTTTTTT. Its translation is CASSLSGANEKLFF.

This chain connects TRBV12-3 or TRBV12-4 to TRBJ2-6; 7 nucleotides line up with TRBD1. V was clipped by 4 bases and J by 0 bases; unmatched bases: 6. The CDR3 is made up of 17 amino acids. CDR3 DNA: TGTGCCAGCAGTTGGGACAGCCTTTCCTCTGGGGCCAACGTCCTGACTTTC. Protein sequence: CASSWDSLSSGANVLTF.

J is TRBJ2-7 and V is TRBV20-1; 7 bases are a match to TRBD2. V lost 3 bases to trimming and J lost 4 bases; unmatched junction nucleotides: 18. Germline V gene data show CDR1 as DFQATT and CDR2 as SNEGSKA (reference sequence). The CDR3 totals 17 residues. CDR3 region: CSARGTGLGGSFYEQYF. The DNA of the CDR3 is TGCAGTGCTAGGGGGACCGGGCTTGGCGGGAGTTTTTACGAGCAGTACTTC.

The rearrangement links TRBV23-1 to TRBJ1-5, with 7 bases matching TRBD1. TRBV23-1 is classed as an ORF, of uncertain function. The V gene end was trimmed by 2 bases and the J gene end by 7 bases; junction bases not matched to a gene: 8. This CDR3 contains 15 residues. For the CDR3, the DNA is TGCGCCAGCAGTCAACGACAGGGCACCGGCCAGCCCCAGCATTTT. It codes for CASSQRQGTGQPQHF.

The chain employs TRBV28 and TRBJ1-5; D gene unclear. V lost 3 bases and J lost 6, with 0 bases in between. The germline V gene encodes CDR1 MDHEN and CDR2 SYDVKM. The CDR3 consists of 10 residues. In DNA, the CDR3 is TGTGCCAGCAGTTTTCAGCCCCAGCATTTT. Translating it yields CASSFQPQHF.

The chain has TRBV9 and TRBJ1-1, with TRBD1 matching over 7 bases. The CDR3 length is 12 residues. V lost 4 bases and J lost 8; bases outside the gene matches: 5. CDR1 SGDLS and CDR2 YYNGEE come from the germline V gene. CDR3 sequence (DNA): TGTGCCAGCAGCCTACAACAGGGGGAAGCTTTCTTT. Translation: CASSLQQGEAFF.

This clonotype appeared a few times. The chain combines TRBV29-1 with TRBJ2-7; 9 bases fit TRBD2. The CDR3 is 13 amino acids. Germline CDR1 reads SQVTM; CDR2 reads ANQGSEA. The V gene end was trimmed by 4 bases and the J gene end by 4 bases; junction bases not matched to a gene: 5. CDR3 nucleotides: TGCAGCGTTGTCAGGCGGGAGGGGTACGAGCAGTACTTC. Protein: CSVVRREGYEQYF.

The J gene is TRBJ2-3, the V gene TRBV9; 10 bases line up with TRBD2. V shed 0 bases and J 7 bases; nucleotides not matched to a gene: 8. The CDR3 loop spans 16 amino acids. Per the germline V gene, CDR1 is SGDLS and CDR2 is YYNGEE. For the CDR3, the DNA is TGTGCCAGCAGCGTAGCCAGCGGGAGGGCCATGAATACGCAGTATTTT. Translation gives CASSVASGRAMNTQYF.

CDR3 residues: CASSLTSGRIYGTQYF. The DNA for the CDR3 is TGTGCCAGCAGTCTAACTAGCGGGAGGATTTACGGGACCCAGTACTTC. V usage is TRBV28 and J usage is TRBJ2-5, with 12 bases matching TRBD2. V lost 5 bases, J lost 7 bases, and 11 bases stayed unmatched. Germline CDR1 reads MDHEN; CDR2 reads SYDVKM. This CDR3 contains 16 residues.